What follows are 15 T cell receptor beta chains derived from one specimen sequenced in a study of shared clonotypes between healthy human individuals. Measured with immunoSEQ multiplex PCR; TCRdb has only the in-frame clones, and not every one. The table lists 100,000 or so clones, approximately 70% of them singletons. The sequenced sample consisted of memory CD8+ T cells sorted from blood. The sample's subset: CD45RO+ cells pooled with CCR7-negative TemRA cells. These receptors all come from a woman in her 30s in good health.

The chain has TRBV18 and TRBJ1-1; 7 bases line up with TRBD1. Trimming took 4 bases from V and 0 from J; bases not matched to a gene: 8. This CDR3 has 16 residues. CDR1 is KGHSH and CDR2 is LQKENI in the germline V gene. The CDR3 protein is CASSRDRQGLNTEAFF. CDR3 nucleotide sequence: TGTGCCAGCTCACGCGATAGACAGGGATTGAACACTGAAGCTTTCTTT.

The rearrangement links TRBV27 to TRBJ2-7; TRBD2 matches 9 bases. Germline V CDR1 and CDR2: MNHEY, SMNVEV (reference sequence). J was trimmed by 3 bases and V by 6 bases; bases with no gene match: 12. This CDR3 has 16 residues. The CDR3 sequence is CASSLRTTSGSYEQYF. CDR3 DNA sequence: TGTGCCAGCAGCCTTCGTACGACTAGCGGAAGCTACGAGCAGTACTTC.

The chain combines TRBV11-2 with TRBJ1-5; the D is unclear. This CDR3 has 13 amino acids. Looked up from germline, CDR1 is SGHAT and CDR2 is FQNNGV. The V gene lost 2 bases and the J gene lost 5 bases, with 7 bases spanning the gap. The CDR3 sequence: CASSLYWDQPQHF. In DNA form, the CDR3 reads TGTGCCAGCAGCTTATATTGGGATCAGCCCCAGCATTTT. The variable domain in full, with the rest retrieved from reference TRBV11-2 and TRBJ1-5, is EAGVAQSPRYKIIEKRQSVAFWCNPISGHATLYWYQQILGQGPKLLIQFQNNGVVDDSQLPKDRFSAERLKGVDSTLKIQPAKLEDSAVYLCASSLYWDQPQHFGDGTRLSIL.

This chain joins TRBV11-2 and TRBJ2-7; weak D call: TRBD2 (5 bases). This CDR3 spans 15 amino acids. Germline V gives CDR1 SGHAT, CDR2 FQNNGV. The V and J ends lost 4 bases and 7 bases respectively, with 20 bases between them. CDR3 protein: CASSSPNGIYYEQYF. CDR3 DNA sequence: TGTGCCAGCAGCTCGCCCAACGGGATTTACTATGAGCAGTACTTC. The whole variable domain, remainder taken from reference TRBV11-2 and TRBJ2-7, is EAGVAQSPRYKIIEKRQSVAFWCNPISGHATLYWYQQILGQGPKLLIQFQNNGVVDDSQLPKDRFSAERLKGVDSTLKIQPAKLEDSAVYLCASSSPNGIYYEQYFGPGTRLTVT.

This clone appeared a few times. The V gene is TRBV9, the J gene TRBJ2-7; 13 bases are a match to TRBD2. After removal of 3 bases from V and 4 bases from J, the junction contained 7 bases not matched to a gene. The CDR3 totals 16 residues. The V gene's germline CDR1 is SGDLS and CDR2 YYNGEE. CDR3 bases: TGTGCCAGCAGCGCCGGGACTAGCGGGAAAGGGTACGAGCAGTACTTC. It encodes CASSAGTSGKGYEQYF. Together with reference TRBV9 and TRBJ2-7, the CDR3 gives the full variable domain: DSGVTQTPKHLITATGQRVTLRCSPRSGDLSVYWYQQSLDQGLQFLIQYYNGEERAKGNILERFSAQQFPDLHSELNLSSLELGDSALYFCASSAGTSGKGYEQYFGPGTRLTVT.

The chain carries TRBV9 and TRBJ2-5; 13 nucleotides line up with TRBD2. The J call could be wrong; TRBJ2-7 is a better fit for the DNA end. The CDR3 covers 16 residues. Per the germline V gene, CDR1 is SGDLS and CDR2 is YYNGEE. Here the CDR3 DNA reads TGTGCCAGCAGCGCCGGACTAGCGGGAGTGGGCTACGAGCAGTACTTC. As protein: CASSAGLAGVGYEQYF.

The chain joins TRBV19 to TRBJ2-6; D may be TRBD1 (5 bases). The CDR3 has 15 residues. Germline V CDR1 and CDR2: LNHDA, SQIVND (reference sequence). V was shortened by 4 bases and J by 0 bases, with 7 bases between the two germline ends. Written as DNA, the CDR3 is TGTGCCAGTAGTAGACAGCGCTCTGGGGCCAACGTCCTGACTTTC. It translates to CASSRQRSGANVLTF.

The genes are TRBV30 and TRBJ2-3, with D tentatively TRBD1 (6 bases). This CDR3 is built from 15 residues. The V and J ends lost 1 base and 4 bases respectively, with 15 bases between them. CDR1 and CDR2 from the germline V gene are GTSNPN and SVGIG (reference sequence). CDR3 nucleotide sequence: TGTGCCTGGAGTGCGGGACAAAGACGCGCAGATACGCAGTATTTT. The encoded protein is CAWSAGQRRADTQYF.

This clone was seen only once. This chain links TRBV13 with TRBJ2-1; 12 positions match TRBD2. Germline V gene sequence: CDR1 PRHDT, CDR2 FYEKMQ (reference sequence). The CDR3 runs to 18 residues. The ends lost 4 bases at V and 5 bases at J; junction bases unmatched: 12. This CDR3 reads CASSSALTTSGGNNEQFF. The CDR3 DNA follows: TGTGCCAGCAGCTCGGCCCTGACCACTAGCGGGGGGAACAATGAGCAGTTCTTC.

This chain links TRBV11-2 with TRBJ1-1; no firm D call. The V end lost 4 bases, the J end lost 1 base, and 10 bases lay between the germline ends. The germline V gene encodes CDR1 SGHAT and CDR2 FQNNGV. CDR3 size: 14 residues. In DNA form, the CDR3 reads TGTGCCAGCAGCTCTTTTCCCGGGAACACTGAAGCTTTCTTT. This sequence encodes CASSSFPGNTEAFF.

The gene calls are TRBV6-4 and TRBJ2-1; D assignment may be TRBD1 or TRBD2 (6 bases each). Germline V lookup: CDR1 MRHNA, CDR2 SNTAGT. The CDR3 is 15 amino acids. The V end lost 4 bases, the J end lost 4 bases, and 14 bases lay between the germline ends. The CDR3 protein is CASSGGGGGYNEQFF. CDR3 DNA sequence: TGTGCCAGCAGTGGAGGGGGAGGAGGATACAATGAGCAGTTCTTC.

The DNA for the CDR3 is TGTGCCAGCAGCCGGTTGGGAAGCGGGAGGGCCGAAACCGGGGAGCTGTTTTTT. It is translated as CASSRLGSGRAETGELFF. V gene TRBV5-4 combines with J gene TRBJ2-2; 10 nucleotides line up with TRBD2. Per germline, CDR1 SGHNT and CDR2 YYREEE (reference sequence). After removal of 4 bases from V and 5 bases from J, the junction contained 14 bases not matched to a gene. CDR3 length equals 18 residues. Looking up the rest from reference TRBV5-4 and TRBJ2-2 gives the full variable domain: ETGVTQSPTHLIKTRGQQVTLRCSSQSGHNTVSWYQQALGQGPQFIFQYYREEENGRGNFPPRFSGLQFPNYSSELNVNALELDDSALYLCASSRLGSGRAETGELFFGEGSRLTVL.

The gene calls are TRBV27 and TRBJ2-2, with 7 nucleotides matching TRBD1. V shed 5 bases, J shed 7 bases, and the junction held 4 bases outside the gene matches. Germline CDR1 reads MNHEY; CDR2 reads SMNVEV (reference sequence). CDR3 length: 13 amino acids. The CDR3 sequence is CASSQWTGGELFF. As DNA, the CDR3 is TGTGCCAGCAGTCAGTGGACAGGCGGGGAGCTGTTTTTT.

This chain connects TRBV7-8 to TRBJ2-7; no reliable D call. V was shortened by 3 bases and J by 2 bases, with 8 bases between the two germline ends. The CDR3 totals 13 residues. Germline CDR1 reads SGHVS; CDR2 reads FQNEAQ. The CDR3 DNA follows: TGTGCCAGCAGCTTGGATACAGCCTACGAGCAGTACTTC. Amino acid sequence: CASSLDTAYEQYF. Full variable domain (missing parts from reference TRBV7-8 and TRBJ2-7): GAGVSQSPRYKVAKRGQDVALRCDPISGHVSLFWYQQALGQGPEFLTYFQNEAQLDKSGLPSDRFFAERPEGSVSTLKIQRTQQEDSAVYLCASSLDTAYEQYFGPGTRLTVT.

The chain recombines TRBV27 with TRBJ2-3, with 7 bases that match TRBD2. CDR1 is MNHEY, CDR2 SMNVEV, per germline (reference sequence). After removal of 1 base from V and 2 bases from J, the junction contained 6 bases not matched to a gene. This CDR3 has 16 amino acids. The CDR3 DNA reads TGTGCCAGCAGTTTATTATCCAGCGGGACCACAGATACGCAGTATTTT. Translated: CASSLLSSGTTDTQYF.